This T cell receptor beta chain was profiled in a study of response to subunit inactivated influenza vaccine. Study-wide findings and caveats: Authors suggested that a seasonal influenza vaccination recruits few new T cells each time.

Germline V CDR1 and CDR2: SGDLS, YYNGEE. The trim removed 3 bases at V and 12 bases at J, leaving 6 bases unmatched. The CDR3 totals 13 residues. TCRdb itself ran the RT-PCR reads through MiXCR, one entry per CDR3 protein. The sample carries roughly 700,000 distinct CDR3 sequences, 15% to 19% recorded once. In this sample, this clonotype turned up a few times. The antigen remains undetermined. The chain combines TRBV9 with TRBJ2-1; 10 nucleotides line up with TRBD2. The clonotype was recovered from a man aged 50-60 years who received an inactivated influenza vaccine. The material sequenced was PBMCs from blood, taken 12 days after vaccination. CDR3 amino acids: CASSETLAGGQFF. The CDR3 DNA reads TGTGCCAGCAGCGAGACTTTAGCGGGAGGGCAGTTCTTC.